The clone carrying this TCR beta chain has just a few counts. No antigen is known for it. The record originates from a study of T cells after yellow fever vaccination. The CDR3 has 12 amino acids. The V end was cut by 6 bases, the J end by 8 bases, with 11 bases between. The study, taken as a whole, reports: Most primary-vaccination clones reappeared after the booster (approximately 95% CD4, 75% to 90% CD8). The study noted that FACS-sorted repertoires could contain abundant clonotypes contaminating from the bulk population.

For TCR, cDNA came from 5'RACE template switching, which added a universal primer site and UMIs. From the 5' RACE reads, TCRdb called clonotypes with MiXCR, one entry per CDR3 protein. The data hold around 550,000 distinct CDR3 sequences, with roughly 21% observed a single time. This sequence was found in a young man who received the YFV17D yellow fever vaccine. The chain couples TRBV12-3 or TRBV12-4 to TRBJ2-1; D ambiguous. Sequenced here: PBMCs, sampled 15 days after the yellow fever booster vaccination. Here the CDR3 reads CASRYTADEQFF. Here the CDR3 DNA reads TGTGCCAGCAGATATACGGCGGATGAGCAGTTCTTC.